Listed here is a single TCR beta chain. Its specificity is unknown. Using its own MiXCR run on the RT-PCR reads, TCRdb lists one record per CDR3 protein. Here the sample spans 700,000 to 900,000 distinct CDR3 sequences, 21% being singletons. These data originate in a study of response to subunit inactivated influenza vaccine. The germline gives CDR1 SNHLY, CDR2 FYNNEI. V lost 5 bases to trimming and J lost 1 base; unmatched junction nucleotides: 2. This CDR3 has 16 residues. Study-level points and caveats: The study's authors posited that every seasonal influenza vaccination enlists few new T cells.

The source material was PBMCs from blood, sampled 5 to 6 days after vaccination. The receptor's source is a man in his forties or fifties who received an inactivated influenza vaccine. This rearrangement joins TRBV2 to TRBJ2-6, with TRBD1 matching over 10 bases. Written as DNA, the CDR3 is TGTGCCAGCAGTCGGGACAGGGGTTCTGGGGCCAACGTCCTGACTTTC. Translation gives CASSRDRGSGANVLTF. The variable domain in full, completed from reference TRBV2 and TRBJ2-6, reads EPEVTQTPSHQVTQMGQEVILRCVPISNHLYFYWYRQILGQKVEFLVSFYNNEISEKSEIFDDQFSVERPDGSNFTLKIRSTKLEDSAMYFCASSRDRGSGANVLTFGAGSRLTVL.